This T cell receptor beta chain comes out of a study of PD-1 blockade in classical Hodgkin lymphoma. General study findings and limits: Repertoires differed for reasons still undefined, possibly disease activity or prior therapy. Complete responders entered with baseline diversity on par with newly diagnosed patients, the results showed. Only CD4+ TCR diversity, not CD8+, had risen significantly by C4D1. Exclusion was the outcome for patients who began nivolumab under 1 year after ASCT.

Trimming removed 3 bases at V and 5 bases at J, with 13 bases between. The CDR3 contains 14 residues. CDR1 and CDR2 (germline): LGHNA, YNFKEQ. Assay: immunoSEQ multiplex PCR; the TCRdb copy retains only in-frame clones and omits some. The repertoire has under 40,000 clones, about four fifths of them found once; the top ten carry about 15%. Concerning this clone itself: As yet, its antigen is unknown.

Noted time point: cycle 4 day 1 (C4D1), after more than five weeks of nivolumab. Relapses following autologous stem cell transplantation were seen in all patients, with brentuximab vedotin exposure varying. This chain joins TRBV4-2 and TRBJ1-1; possible D gene TRBD1, 6 bases. The sequences come from peripheral blood mononuclear cells (PBMCs), collected before the fourth cycle of nivolumab. The sequence derives from a human donor with classical Hodgkin lymphoma. CDR3 nucleotides: TGTGCCAGCAGCCAGGAAGGCAGGGGAACTGAAGCTTTCTTT. It codes for CASSQEGRGTEAFF.